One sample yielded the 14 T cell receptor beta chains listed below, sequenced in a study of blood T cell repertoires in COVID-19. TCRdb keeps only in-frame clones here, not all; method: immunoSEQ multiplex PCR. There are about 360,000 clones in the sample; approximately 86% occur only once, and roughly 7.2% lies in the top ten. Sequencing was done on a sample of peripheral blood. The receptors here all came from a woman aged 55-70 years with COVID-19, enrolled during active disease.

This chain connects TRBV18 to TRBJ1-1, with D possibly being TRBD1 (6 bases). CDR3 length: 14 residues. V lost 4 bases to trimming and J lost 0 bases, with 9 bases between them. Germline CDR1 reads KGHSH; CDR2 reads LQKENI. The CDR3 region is CASSQQGMNTEAFF. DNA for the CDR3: TGTGCCAGCTCACAACAGGGCATGAACACTGAAGCTTTCTTT.

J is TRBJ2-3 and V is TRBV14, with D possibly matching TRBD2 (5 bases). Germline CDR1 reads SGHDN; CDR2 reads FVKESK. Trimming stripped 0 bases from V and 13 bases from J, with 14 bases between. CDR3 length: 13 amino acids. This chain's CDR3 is CASSQERASGEYF. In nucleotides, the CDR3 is TGTGCCAGCAGCCAAGAAAGAGCCAGCGGAGAGTATTTT. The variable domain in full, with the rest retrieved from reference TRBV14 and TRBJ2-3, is EAGVTQFPSHSVIEKGQTVTLRCDPISGHDNLYWYRRVMGKEIKFLLHFVKESKQDESGMPNNRFLAERTGGTYSTLKVQPAELEDSGVYFCASSQERASGEYFGPGTRLTVL.

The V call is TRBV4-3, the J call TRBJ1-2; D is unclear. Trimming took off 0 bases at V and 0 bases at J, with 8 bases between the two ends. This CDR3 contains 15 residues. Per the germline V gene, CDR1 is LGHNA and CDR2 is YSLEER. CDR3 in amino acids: CASSQDPAANYGYTF. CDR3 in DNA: TGCGCCAGCAGCCAAGATCCGGCGGCTAACTATGGCTACACCTTC.

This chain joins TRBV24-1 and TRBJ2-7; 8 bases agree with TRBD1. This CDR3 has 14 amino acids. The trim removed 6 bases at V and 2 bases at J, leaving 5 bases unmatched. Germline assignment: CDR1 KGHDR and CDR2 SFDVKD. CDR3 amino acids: CATSRTGRPYEQYF. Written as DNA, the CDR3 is TGTGCCACCAGTAGGACAGGGAGACCCTACGAGCAGTACTTC.

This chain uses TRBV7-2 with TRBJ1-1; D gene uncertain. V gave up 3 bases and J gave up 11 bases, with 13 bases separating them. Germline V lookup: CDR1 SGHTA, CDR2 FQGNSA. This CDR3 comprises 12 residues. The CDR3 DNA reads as TGTGCCAGCAGCTTCACACCCCCTTGGGCTTTCTTT. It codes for CASSFTPPWAFF. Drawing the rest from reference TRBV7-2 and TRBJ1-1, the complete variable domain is GAGVSQSPSNKVTEKGKDVELRCDPISGHTALYWYRQSLGQGLEFLIYFQGNSAPDKSGLPSDRFSAERTGGSVSTLTIQRTQQEDSAVYLCASSFTPPWAFFGQGTRLTVV.

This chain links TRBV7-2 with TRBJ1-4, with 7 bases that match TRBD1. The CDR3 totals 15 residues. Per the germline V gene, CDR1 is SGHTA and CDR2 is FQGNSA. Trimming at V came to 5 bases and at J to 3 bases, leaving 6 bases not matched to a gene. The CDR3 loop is CASSPRQGANEKLFF. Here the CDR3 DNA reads TGTGCCAGCAGCCCTCGACAGGGCGCTAATGAAAAACTGTTTTTT.

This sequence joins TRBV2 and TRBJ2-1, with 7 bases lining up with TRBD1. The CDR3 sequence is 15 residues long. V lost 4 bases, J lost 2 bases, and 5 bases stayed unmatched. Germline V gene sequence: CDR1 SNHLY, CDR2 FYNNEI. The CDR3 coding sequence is TGTGCCAGCAGTGTAAGTCAGGGGGCCTACAATGAGCAGTTCTTC. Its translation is CASSVSQGAYNEQFF.

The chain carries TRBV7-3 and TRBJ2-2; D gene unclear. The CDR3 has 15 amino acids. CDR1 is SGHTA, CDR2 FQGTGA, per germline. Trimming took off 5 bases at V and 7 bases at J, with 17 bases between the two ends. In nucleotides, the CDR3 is TGTGCCAGCAGCCCCAAAAGTGGGCCGTACGGGGAGCTGTTTTTT. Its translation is CASSPKSGPYGELFF.

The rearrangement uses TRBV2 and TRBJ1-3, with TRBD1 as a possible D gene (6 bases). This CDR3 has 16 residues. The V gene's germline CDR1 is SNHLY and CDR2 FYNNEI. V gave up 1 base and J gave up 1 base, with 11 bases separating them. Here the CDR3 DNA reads TGTGCCAGCAGTGAAGTCCCCGGGACATCTGGAAACACCATATATTTT. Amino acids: CASSEVPGTSGNTIYF.

CDR3 bases: TGCGCCAGCAGTGAAGAAACATGGCGGGGGGGTAATGAGCAGTTCTTC. Protein: CASSEETWRGGNEQFF. This chain joins TRBV10-2 and TRBJ2-1; TRBD2 aligns across 9 bases. This CDR3 comprises 16 residues. The germline gives CDR1 WSHSY, CDR2 SAAADI. With 3 bases clipped from V and 7 bases from J, the junction kept 10 bases outside the gene matches.

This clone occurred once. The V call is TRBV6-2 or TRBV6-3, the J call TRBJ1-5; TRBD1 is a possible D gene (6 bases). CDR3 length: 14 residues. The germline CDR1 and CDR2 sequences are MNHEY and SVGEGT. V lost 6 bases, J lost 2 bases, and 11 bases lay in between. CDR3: CASSGRQGNQPQHF. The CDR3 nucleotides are TGTGCCAGCAGCGGGAGACAGGGCAATCAGCCCCAGCATTTT.

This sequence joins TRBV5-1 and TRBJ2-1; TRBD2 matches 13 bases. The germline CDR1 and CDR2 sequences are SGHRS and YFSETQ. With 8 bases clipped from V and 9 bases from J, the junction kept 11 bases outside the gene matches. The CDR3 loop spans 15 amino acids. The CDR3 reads CASRLGTSGVGEQFF. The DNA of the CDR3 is TGCGCCAGTCGACTAGGGACTAGCGGGGTGGGTGAGCAGTTCTTC.

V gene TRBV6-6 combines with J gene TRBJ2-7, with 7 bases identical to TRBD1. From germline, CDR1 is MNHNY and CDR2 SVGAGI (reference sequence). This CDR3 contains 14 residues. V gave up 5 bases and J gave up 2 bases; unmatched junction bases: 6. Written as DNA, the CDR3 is TGTGCCAGCAGTGGGGACAGATCTCCCTACGAGCAGTACTTC. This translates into CASSGDRSPYEQYF.

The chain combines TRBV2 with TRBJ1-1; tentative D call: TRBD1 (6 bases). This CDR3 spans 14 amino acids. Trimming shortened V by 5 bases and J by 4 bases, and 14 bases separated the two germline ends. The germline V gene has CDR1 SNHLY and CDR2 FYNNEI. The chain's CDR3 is CASSLTGRSTEAFF. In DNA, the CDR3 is TGTGCCAGCAGTTTGACAGGCCGAAGCACTGAAGCTTTCTTT.